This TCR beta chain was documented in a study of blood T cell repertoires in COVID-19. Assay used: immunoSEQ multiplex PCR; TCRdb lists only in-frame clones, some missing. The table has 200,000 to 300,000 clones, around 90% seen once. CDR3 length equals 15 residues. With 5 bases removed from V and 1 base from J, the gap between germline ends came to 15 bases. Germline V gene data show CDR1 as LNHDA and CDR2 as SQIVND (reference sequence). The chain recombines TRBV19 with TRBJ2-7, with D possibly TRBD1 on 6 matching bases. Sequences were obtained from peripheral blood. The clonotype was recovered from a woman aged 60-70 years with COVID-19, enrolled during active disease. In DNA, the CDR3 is TGTGCCAGTAGTCAGACAGGAATACGGTCCTACGAGCAGTACTTC. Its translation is CASSQTGIRSYEQYF.